Below are 11 T cell receptor beta chains sequenced from a single sample in a study of blood T cell repertoires in COVID-19. The table came from immunoSEQ multiplex PCR; TCRdb's copy has only in-frame clones and leaves some out. The table includes 100,000 or so clones, about 86% detected once. The sequencing sample was made of PBMCs or T cells enriched from blood (not recorded which). These receptors were obtained from a woman in her 50s who had recovered from COVID-19.

CDR3 protein: CASSLWGVRPGSGNTIYF. The CDR3 DNA reads TGTGCCAGCAGTTTATGGGGCGTAAGGCCCGGCTCTGGAAACACCATATATTTT. The chain links TRBV28 to TRBJ1-3; D call uncertain. CDR3 size: 18 residues. Looked up from germline, CDR1 is MDHEN and CDR2 is SYDVKM. Trimming left V 0 bases short and J 0 bases short, with 15 bases between.

The CDR3 DNA reads as TGTGCCAGCAGTGAAGCGGGGGGGTCTAACTATGGCTACACCTTC. This sequence encodes CASSEAGGSNYGYTF. V is TRBV2 and J is TRBJ1-2; D possibly corresponds to TRBD1 (5 bases). V was clipped by 0 bases and J by 0 bases, with 8 bases between them. This CDR3 has 15 amino acids. Germline V gives CDR1 SNHLY, CDR2 FYNNEI.

The chain has TRBV5-4 and TRBJ1-3, with a tentative D call TRBD1 (5 bases). V lost 3 bases and J 0 bases, leaving 10 bases between the germline ends. The CDR3 runs 15 residues. From germline, CDR1 is SGHNT and CDR2 YYREEE (reference sequence). The chain's CDR3 is CASSWDLSSGNTIYF. The CDR3 coding sequence is TGTGCCAGCAGCTGGGACTTGAGCTCTGGAAACACCATATATTTT.

J is TRBJ2-5 and V is TRBV2; 7 bases line up with TRBD2. V lost 7 bases, J lost 2 bases, and 7 bases stayed unmatched. Looked up from germline, CDR1 is SNHLY and CDR2 is FYNNEI. The CDR3 totals 14 residues. The CDR3 nucleotides are TGTGCCAGCACCTCGGACGGGGGGCAAGAGACCCAGTACTTC. Translated: CASTSDGGQETQYF.

The CDR3 loop is CASSLVSHREAFF. The CDR3 DNA sequence: TGCGCCAGCAGCTTGGTATCCCACAGGGAAGCTTTCTTT. V gene TRBV5-1 combines with J gene TRBJ1-1, with a possible D match to TRBD1 (5 bases). V lost 0 bases, J lost 8 bases, and 11 bases lay in between. The CDR3 sequence is 13 residues long. The germline gives CDR1 SGHRS, CDR2 YFSETQ.

This chain joins TRBV11-2 and TRBJ1-6; D unclear. The CDR3 runs to 14 residues. The V and J ends lost 5 bases and 0 bases respectively, with 5 bases between them. Germline V gene data show CDR1 as SGHAT and CDR2 as FQNNGV. DNA for the CDR3: TGTGCCAGCAGCCTCAGCTCCTATAATTCACCCCTCCACTTT. This translates into CASSLSSYNSPLHF.

Of note for this clone: The junction and the germline gene differ at one end; a read error may be behind it. This chain joins TRBV14 and TRBJ1-2; D perhaps matches TRBD1 (6 bases). Looked up from germline, CDR1 is SGHDN and CDR2 is FVKESK. The CDR3 is made up of 15 amino acids. CDR3 nucleotides: TGTGCCAGCAGTCAAGATGCCGGGGGGCGGCAAGGCTACACCTTC. This encodes CASSQDAGGRQGYTF.

The V and J genes are TRBV7-9 and TRBJ1-2; unclear D gene. The V end was cut by 1 base, the J end by 7 bases, with 16 bases between. In germline, CDR1 is SEHNR, CDR2 FQNEAQ (reference sequence). CDR3 length: 15 residues. The DNA for the CDR3 is TGTGCCAGCAGCTTAGGAGCCTCGAGAGTGTTTGGCTACACCTTC. Its protein product is CASSLGASRVFGYTF.

This clone was seen a few times. The V and J genes are TRBV30 and TRBJ2-7; D remains unclear. This CDR3 contains 14 residues. With 0 bases removed from V and 0 bases from J, the gap between germline ends came to 9 bases. The germline CDR1 and CDR2 sequences are GTSNPN and SVGIG (reference sequence). The CDR3 reads CAWSVIPSSYEQYF. For the CDR3, the DNA is TGTGCCTGGAGTGTGATCCCCAGCTCCTACGAGCAGTACTTC.

The V gene is TRBV30, the J gene TRBJ1-5, with D unresolved. Trimming cost V 1 base and J 2 bases, with 6 bases left between them. Germline V gene data show CDR1 as GTSNPN and CDR2 as SVGIG (reference sequence). CDR3 length: 13 amino acids. CDR3 sequence: CAWSASGNQPQHF. The CDR3 DNA reads as TGTGCCTGGAGTGCTTCCGGCAATCAGCCCCAGCATTTT.

This clone was observed a single time. The chain is built from TRBV5-8 and TRBJ2-7; 11 bases agree with TRBD2. CDR3 length: 12 amino acids. Germline trimming cut 5 bases from V and 10 bases from J; bases unmatched to any gene: 5. Germline-derived CDR1 and CDR2 are SGHTS and YDEGEE. In DNA form, the CDR3 reads TGTGCCAGCAGGCGGACTAGCGGGTTTCAGTACTTC. Its protein product is CASRRTSGFQYF.